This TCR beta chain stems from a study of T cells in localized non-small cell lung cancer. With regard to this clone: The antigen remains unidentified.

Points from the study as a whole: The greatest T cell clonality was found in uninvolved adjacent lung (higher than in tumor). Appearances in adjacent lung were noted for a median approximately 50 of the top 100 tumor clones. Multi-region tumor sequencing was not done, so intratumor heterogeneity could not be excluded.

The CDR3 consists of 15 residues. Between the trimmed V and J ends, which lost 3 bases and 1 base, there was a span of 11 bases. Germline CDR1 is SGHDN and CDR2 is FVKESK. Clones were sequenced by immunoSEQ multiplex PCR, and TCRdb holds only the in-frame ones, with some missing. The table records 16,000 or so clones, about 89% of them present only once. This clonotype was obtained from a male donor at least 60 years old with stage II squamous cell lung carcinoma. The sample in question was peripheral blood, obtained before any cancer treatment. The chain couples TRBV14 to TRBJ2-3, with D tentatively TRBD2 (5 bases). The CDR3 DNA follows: TGTGCCAGCAGCCAGCGGACTCTACGCACAGATACGCAGTATTTT. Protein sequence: CASSQRTLRTDTQYF.